The 18 T cell receptor beta chains reported below all come from one sample, sequenced in a study of blood T cell repertoires in COVID-19. Profiling relied on immunoSEQ multiplex PCR, and the TCRdb table lists in-frame clones only, not all of them. The table shows 180,000 or so clones, with approximately 80% occurring only once. Sequenced material: peripheral blood. The source is a woman aged 45-60 years with active or convalescent COVID-19.

This clone turned up a few times. The chain employs TRBV27 and TRBJ1-2, with 10 bases identical to TRBD1. Germline-derived CDR1 and CDR2 are MNHEY and SMNVEV (reference sequence). J lost 3 bases, V lost 6 bases, and 16 bases had no gene match. CDR3 length equals 18 residues. The CDR3 bases are TGTGCCAGCAGAGGGGGACAGGGGCGTAAAGAAATACACTATGGCTACACCTTC. Protein sequence: CASRGGQGRKEIHYGYTF.

This clone was observed many times. The CDR3 region is CAWSPGREYSPLHF. Written as DNA, the CDR3 is TGTGCCTGGAGTCCCGGGAGAGAGTATTCACCCCTCCACTTT. The chain carries TRBV30 and TRBJ1-6, with D hard to call. The germline gives CDR1 GTSNPN, CDR2 SVGIG (reference sequence). The CDR3 extends over 14 amino acids. Trimming shortened V by 2 bases and J by 8 bases, and 13 bases separated the two germline ends.

CDR3 sequence (DNA): TGTGCCAGCAGCCGAGGACTAGCGGGGGGCGAGGCACAGTTCTTC. Translating gives CASSRGLAGGEAQFF. This rearrangement joins TRBV11-1 to TRBJ2-1; TRBD2 aligns across 14 bases. CDR3 length: 15 amino acids. V was clipped by 5 bases and J by 13 bases; unmatched bases: 10. Per the germline V gene, CDR1 is SGHAT and CDR2 is FQDESV (reference sequence).

In its sample, this clone was seen once. The V and J genes are TRBV30 and TRBJ1-3; no clear D gene. Per germline, CDR1 GTSNPN and CDR2 SVGIG (reference sequence). Trimming pared 3 bases from V and 4 bases from J, leaving 13 bases between. This CDR3 spans 14 amino acids. The CDR3 DNA is TGTGCCTGGAGGCCGAGAGGGTCCGGAAACACCATATATTTT. Translation gives CAWRPRGSGNTIYF. The variable domain in full, with the rest retrieved from reference TRBV30 and TRBJ1-3, is SQTIHQWPATLVQPVGSPLSLECTVEGTSNPNLYWYRQAAGRGLQLLFYSVGIGQISSEVPQNLSASRPQDRQFILSSKKLLLSDSGFYLCAWRPRGSGNTIYFGEGSWLTVV.

This clone came up a few times. In DNA form, the CDR3 reads TGTGCCAGCAGCATTCACCGGGACAGGGGGAGCAATCAGCCCCAGCATTTT. It is translated as CASSIHRDRGSNQPQHF. The chain couples TRBV7-8 to TRBJ1-5; 11 positions agree with TRBD1. V shed 5 bases, J shed 1 base, and the junction held 7 bases outside the gene matches. Germline V gives CDR1 SGHVS, CDR2 FQNEAQ. The CDR3 totals 17 residues.

The chain recombines TRBV5-1 with TRBJ2-5; TRBD2 might be the D (6 bases). Trimming took off 0 bases at V and 5 bases at J, with 14 bases between the two ends. In germline, CDR1 is SGHRS, CDR2 YFSETQ. The CDR3 loop spans 15 amino acids. CDR3 protein: CASSLAGLPGETQYF. CDR3 DNA sequence: TGCGCCAGCAGCTTGGCCGGACTACCTGGGGAGACCCAGTACTTC.

The chain has TRBV19 and TRBJ1-3, with D possibly matching TRBD1 (6 bases). This CDR3 has 15 amino acids. The V and J ends lost 4 bases and 4 bases respectively, with 14 bases between them. CDR1 LNHDA and CDR2 SQIVND come from the germline V gene (reference sequence). CDR3 sequence: CASSKAQGSGNTIYF. In DNA form, the CDR3 reads TGTGCCAGTAGTAAGGCACAGGGCTCCGGAAACACCATATATTTT.

The chain couples TRBV19 to TRBJ2-7; 8 nucleotides match TRBD1. The germline V gene encodes CDR1 LNHDA and CDR2 SQIVND (reference sequence). CDR3 length: 13 residues. J lost 2 bases, V lost 7 bases, and 4 bases had no gene match. The CDR3 loop reads CASTNRGTYEQYF. CDR3 DNA: TGTGCCAGTACCAACAGGGGGACCTACGAGCAGTACTTC.

DNA of the CDR3: TGTGCCAGCAGCAAAGGGGAGGACAGGGAGGGAAACATTCAGTACTTC. Translated: CASSKGEDREGNIQYF. This chain joins TRBV21-1 and TRBJ2-4; the DNA was not compared with TRBD1, the D call given in the table. TRBV21-1 is given as a pseudogene. The CDR3 contains 16 residues.

This clone was counted once. The chain is built from TRBV9 and TRBJ1-5; 10 nucleotides align to TRBD1. The V segment lost 6 bases and the J segment 3 bases; nucleotides outside the gene matches: 6. The CDR3 contains 15 residues. CDR1 is SGDLS and CDR2 is YYNGEE in the germline V gene. The CDR3 DNA reads as TGTGCCAGCAACCCGACAGGGGGCGTCAATCAGCCCCAGCATTTT. Amino acids: CASNPTGGVNQPQHF.

V gene TRBV7-3 combines with J gene TRBJ2-1; tentatively, D is TRBD1 (5 bases). V lost 6 bases and J 4 bases, leaving 13 bases between the germline ends. Germline V gene lookup returns CDR1 SGHTA and CDR2 FQGTGA. This CDR3 contains 14 residues. CDR3 in DNA: TGTGCCAGCAGTGACAGCCTTTCATACAATGAGCAGTTCTTC. It codes for CASSDSLSYNEQFF.

The V call is TRBV4-3, the J call TRBJ1-5, with a tentative D call TRBD1 (5 bases). CDR1 and CDR2 (germline): LGHNA, YSLEER. This CDR3 region has 13 residues. Trimming removed 2 bases from V and 7 bases from J, with 9 bases in between. The CDR3 region has the DNA TGCGCCAGCAGCCAACTGGAGGGGCAGCCCCAGCATTTT. Translation gives CASSQLEGQPQHF.

This chain connects TRBV7-9 to TRBJ1-1; no clear D. Germline V gene sequence: CDR1 SEHNR, CDR2 FQNEAQ (reference sequence). This CDR3 spans 13 amino acids. V was pared by 3 bases and J by 1 base, with 6 bases between. CDR3 loop: CASSLWQNTEAFF. CDR3 nucleotide sequence: TGTGCCAGCAGCTTGTGGCAGAACACTGAAGCTTTCTTT.

The gene calls are TRBV4-2 and TRBJ1-4; weak D call: TRBD1 (6 bases). The CDR3 has 15 amino acids. Between the trimmed V and J ends, which lost 4 bases and 5 bases, there was a span of 14 bases. CDR1 is LGHNA and CDR2 is YNFKEQ in the germline V gene. CDR3 bases: TGTGCCAGCAGCCTCGGGACACCGAACAATGAAAAACTGTTTTTT. It specifies CASSLGTPNNEKLFF.

The rearrangement joins TRBV9 to TRBJ2-5, with 7 bases identical to TRBD2. The CDR3 covers 17 residues. V was clipped by 0 bases and J by 4 bases; unmatched bases: 12. Germline V gene sequence: CDR1 SGDLS, CDR2 YYNGEE. In nucleotides, the CDR3 is TGTGCCAGCAGCGTAGGGGCTGGCGGGAGAAGTGGAGAGACCCAGTACTTC. Translation gives CASSVGAGGRSGETQYF.

V usage is TRBV20-1 and J usage is TRBJ2-3; D is possibly TRBD2 (6 bases). Between the trimmed V and J ends, which lost 6 bases and 7 bases, there was a span of 11 bases. Germline assignment: CDR1 DFQATT and CDR2 SNEGSKA (reference sequence). This CDR3 is 11 amino acids long. CDR3 bases: TGCAGTGCCACCGGGACTCATACGCAGTATTTT. This codes for CSATGTHTQYF.

This chain connects TRBV30 to TRBJ2-3, with 12 bases matching TRBD1. Trimming took 5 bases from V and 2 from J; bases not matched to a gene: 2. This CDR3 is built from 14 residues. The germline gives CDR1 GTSNPN, CDR2 SVGIG (reference sequence). CDR3 loop: CAWGDRGHTDTQYF. CDR3 nucleotides: TGTGCCTGGGGGGACAGGGGGCACACAGATACGCAGTATTTT.

This clone was recorded once. The chain uses TRBV7-9 and TRBJ2-5; TRBD1 aligns across 9 bases. V gave up 5 bases and J gave up 5 bases; unmatched junction bases: 6. Germline V gene lookup returns CDR1 SEHNR and CDR2 FQNEAQ (reference sequence). The CDR3 has 14 amino acids. Written as DNA, the CDR3 is TGTGCCAGCAGCCGGGACAGGGTAGGGGAGACCCAGTACTTC. This gives the protein CASSRDRVGETQYF.